This T cell receptor beta chain stems from a study of CD4 T cells in relation to SARS-CoV-2 and coronaviruses (dated by TCRdb to about 2021). About the study as a whole: The full convalescent cohort of more than nine patients had a median age of roughly 35 years, ranging from roughly 21 to 75 years. Expansion assays from other donors in the study were sequenced with a different, Illumina-based TCR-beta assay. Samples from a few pre-COVID donors and the naive versus memory experiments were sequenced with the Adaptive Biotechnologies TCR-sequencing kit; other data were Illumina-based. At the level of individual TCR clonotypes, the study evaluated whether memory CD4+ T cells crossreact between the spike proteins of SARS-CoV-2 and those of common cold coronaviruses. The roughly 12 convalescent patients included 8 males and 4 females; two subjects were Hispanic. Patient-derived lymphoblastoid cell lines were used to map the HLA restriction of shared crossreactive spike epitopes.

With respect to this clone: Its antigen remains unidentified. Per-base qualities were not stored, and no clone one base away is much larger.

General study outcomes and caveats: Crossreactive clones showed significantly weaker SARS-CoV-2-driven expansion than monoreactive clones, consistent with antigenic imprinting. Sequencing of naive versus memory cells indicated that the assay detects memory recall responses, not primary responses primed during culture. The study was limited by small numbers of patients and tested TCRs. About 65% of donors had memory CD4+ clonotypes that crossrecognized SARS-CoV-2 and at least one common cold coronavirus spike. Crossreactivity analysis was centred on spike protein, so crossreactivity against other viral proteins was not assessed. Pre-pandemic and post-infection samples were not both contributed by any donor, so tracing of the source of pre-existing responses was limited.

Uncultured naive and memory CD4+ T cell DNA received deep-resolution immunoSEQ TCR-beta sequencing. As for the authors' bioinformatics: During preprocessing, nonproductive sequences were removed, along with CDR3s that did not begin with C, did not end with F or W, or were shorter than 7 amino acids. Cultured and uncultured naive and memory CD4+ repertoires were searched for CDR3s previously identified as spike- and CEF-reactive. After three terminal residues were trimmed from each end, CDR3 homology was quantified as pairwise Levenshtein distance using the stringdist R package. TCRdb mirrors the immuneACCESS table, restricted to in-frame sequences. Some clones are absent from its copies; in checked studies, under half trace to an unresolved V gene, and the reason for the others is unknown. That table supplies the V and J calls and clone size; D and trimming were determined from the DNA. This sample is represented by some 40,000 clones; 80% to 90% of them were singletons. The ten largest clones capture less than 4% of the sample.

To separate naive from memory CD4+ T cells, cryopreserved PBMCs first underwent CD4 enrichment and then EasySep naive CD4+ T cell enrichment. Ficoll-Paque PLUS gradient centrifugation was used to isolate PBMCs from leukapheresis product or whole blood. PBMCs were either cryopreserved at -140°C or used fresh in the expansion assay. The QIAamp Micro DNA Kit was used to extract genomic DNA from the CD4+ T cells. V is pruned by 5 bases and J by 6 bases, leaving 10 bases of the junction without a gene match. CDR1 SGHDT and CDR2 YYEEEE were looked up in the germline V gene. The CDR3 measures 16 amino acids from cysteine to phenylalanine. Only the CDR3 DNA stays, 48 bases, in frame from base 1.

This chain joins TRBV5-6 to TRBJ2-1; TRBD2 fits 11 bases in the junction. The sequencing input was memory CD4+ T cells from PBMCs. Taken with the paper, the label for cell subset or site translates to: memory (non-naive) CD4+ T cells. This clonotype was obtained from an adult with COVID-19. Read as DNA, the sequence is TGTGCCAGCAGTCCACATACTAGCGGGGGCCTCAATGAGCAGTTCTTC. This codes for CASSPHTSGGLNEQFF.